This paragraph reports one TCR beta chain. This CDR3 has 16 residues. The V and J ends lost 6 bases and 0 bases, in that order; junction bases with no gene match: 8. The germline V gene has CDR1 MNHNY and CDR2 SVGAGI (reference sequence). Recruitment covered 20 to 25 US areas and drew participants whose ages spanned about 18 to 95 years. Each participant's cohort was designated according to participant-reported clinical history. As handled by the study authors: Reference gene primer amplification gave nucleated cell count estimates. Generated by immunoSEQ multiplex PCR, the TCRdb table keeps only in-frame clones and is missing some. V, J and clone size were drawn from that table, and D and trimming were deduced from the DNA. The sample carries about 250,000 clones, 88% recorded once. The sample comes from a study of blood T cell repertoires in COVID-19. At the level of the study: Sites in the United States, Italy and Spain provided acute and convalescent COVID-19 samples.

The sequenced sample consisted of PBMCs or T cells enriched from blood (not recorded which). The chain links TRBV6-6 to TRBJ2-5; 9 bases align to TRBD2. This sequence originates from a woman aged 50 to 60 who had recovered from COVID-19. Here the CDR3 reads CASRAGASGDQETQYF. The CDR3 DNA follows: TGTGCCAGCAGAGCGGGGGCTAGCGGGGACCAAGAGACCCAGTACTTC.